This TCR beta chain came from a study of T-cell reconstitution after alpha-beta-depleted transplantation in children. Study findings and constraints: Diversity and T-cell counts at one year after transplant derived mostly from new T cells. Several patients had high TCRbeta diversity at day 60; it came from surviving recipient T cells and thymic progenitors. Expanded graft clones numbering several hundred reportedly gave rise to alpha-beta T cells about two months after transplant.

The CDR3 loop spans 14 amino acids. Germline values: CDR1 MGHDK, CDR2 SYGVNS. V was trimmed by 1 base and J by 4 bases, leaving 11 bases between them. The TCRbeta library was prepared with unique molecular identifiers. TCRdb passed the PCR reads through MiXCR, listing each CDR3 protein once. Found here are some 120,000 distinct CDR3 sequences, around 9.8% of them singletons; the top ten hold more than 20%. This clonotype was counted a few times. The antigen remains unidentified. Sample: PBMCs, mostly from graft donor cells, taken 180 days after TCRalphabeta/CD19-depleted stem cell transplant. The chain is built from TRBV25-1 and TRBJ2-7; D is uncertain. The sequence derives from a girl under three years old who had a stem cell transplant for combined immunodeficiency, so the T cells may come from the graft donor. CDR3 nucleotide sequence: TGTGCCAGCAGTGAATGGGGTCGGAAGTACGAGCAGTACTTC. Its protein is CASSEWGRKYEQYF.